These 21 T cell receptor beta chains were sequenced from one sample in a study of blood T cell repertoires in COVID-19. The table came from immunoSEQ multiplex PCR; TCRdb's copy has only in-frame clones and leaves some out. The table lists 100,000 to 150,000 clones, over 75% of them singletons. The sample comprised peripheral blood. The receptors come from a man aged 55 to 70 with acute or convalescent COVID-19.

The chain employs TRBV19 and TRBJ2-2; possible D gene TRBD1, 6 bases. The germline gives CDR1 LNHDA, CDR2 SQIVND (reference sequence). Trimming removed 4 bases at V and 4 bases at J, with 13 bases between. The CDR3 is 15 residues long. CDR3 nucleotide sequence: TGTGCCAGTAGTACCCTGGACAGCCCCACCGGGGAGCTGTTTTTT. Its translation: CASSTLDSPTGELFF.

In the case of this clone: Germline and junction disagree at one end, which may indicate a read error. The J gene is TRBJ2-3, the V gene TRBV18; the D gene is possibly TRBD1 (5 bases). CDR3 length equals 16 residues. Germline-derived CDR1 and CDR2 are KGHSH and LQKENI. CDR3 residues: CASSPQGALHTDTQYF. In DNA, the CDR3 is TGTGCCAGCTCGCCACAAGGGGCCCTACACACAGATACGCAGTATTTT.

The rearrangement links TRBV5-1 to TRBJ2-2; TRBD2 might be the D (5 bases). V was shortened by 3 bases and J by 4 bases, with 19 bases between the two germline ends. This CDR3 comprises 17 residues. Per germline, CDR1 SGHRS and CDR2 YFSETQ. Here the CDR3 reads CASSWAPPGKGTGELFF. In nucleotides, the CDR3 is TGCGCCAGCAGCTGGGCCCCCCCGGGAAAGGGCACCGGGGAGCTGTTTTTT.

The chain recombines TRBV3-1 (or the pseudogene TRBV3-2) with TRBJ1-4; no firm D call. Deletions cut 3 bases from V and 10 bases from J, with 18 bases between. CDR3 length: 15 amino acids. Germline CDR1 is LGHDT and CDR2 is YNNKEL (reference sequence). CDR3 protein: CASSHQSRAAGKLFF. Here the CDR3 DNA reads TGTGCCAGCAGCCACCAGAGTAGGGCTGCGGGAAAACTGTTTTTT.

The chain recombines TRBV10-2 with TRBJ1-1; weak D call: TRBD1 (6 bases). Germline lookup yields CDR1 WSHSY and CDR2 SAAADI. The CDR3 extends over 15 amino acids. V was trimmed by 6 bases and J by 1 base, leaving 15 bases between them. Here the CDR3 reads CASSLTGPRNTEAFF. CDR3 DNA sequence: TGCGCCAGCAGCCTGACAGGCCCCCGGAACACTGAAGCTTTCTTT.

This clone was observed a few times. V and J are TRBV6-6 and TRBJ1-2, with unresolved D. Per germline, CDR1 MNHNY and CDR2 SVGAGI (reference sequence). V was trimmed by 7 bases and J by 7 bases, leaving 13 bases between them. The CDR3 is 12 amino acids. In nucleotides, the CDR3 is TGTGCCAGCACCCGGAGCGGCGGTGGCTACACCTTC. Translation: CASTRSGGGYTF.

The gene calls are TRBV6-6 and TRBJ1-5; tentative D call: TRBD1 (6 bases). The length of the CDR3 is 13 residues. Trimming left V 4 bases short and J 4 bases short, with 8 bases between. CDR1 is MNHNY and CDR2 is SVGAGI in the germline V gene (reference sequence). This CDR3 is CASSSQGNQPQHF. The CDR3 nucleotides are TGTGCCAGCAGTTCCCAGGGGAATCAGCCCCAGCATTTT.

The gene calls are TRBV2 and TRBJ2-1, with 9 bases identical to TRBD2. The CDR3 length is 18 residues. The ends lost 7 bases at V and 0 bases at J; junction bases unmatched: 13. Germline-derived CDR1 and CDR2 are SNHLY and FYNNEI. The CDR3 region is CASNLLAGIDPSYNEQFF. The CDR3 bases are TGTGCCAGCAATCTCCTAGCGGGAATTGATCCCTCCTACAATGAGCAGTTCTTC.

The V gene is TRBV10-2, the J gene TRBJ2-7, with TRBD1 identical over 7 bases. CDR1 and CDR2 from the germline V gene are WSHSY and SAAADI. Trimming at V came to 6 bases and at J to 7 bases, leaving 15 bases not matched to a gene. The CDR3 covers 15 residues. In nucleotides, the CDR3 is TGCGCCAGCAGATTTGACAGGGCGGCAGCTAGGGAGCAGTACTTC. Translating it yields CASRFDRAAAREQYF.

This chain uses TRBV29-1 with TRBJ1-1; weak D call: TRBD1 (5 bases). Germline loops: CDR1 SQVTM, CDR2 ANQGSEA. There are 14 residues in the CDR3. V dropped 7 bases and J dropped 11 bases, with 26 bases sitting between them. Here the CDR3 reads CSGREGTVGAVAFF. The CDR3, as DNA: TGCAGCGGGCGGGAGGGGACGGTCGGGGCGGTCGCTTTCTTT.

The chain has TRBV24-1 and TRBJ2-5, with D perhaps TRBD2 (7 bases). CDR3 length: 15 amino acids. V was trimmed by 1 base and J by 4 bases, leaving 12 bases between them. Germline V gene data show CDR1 as KGHDR and CDR2 as SFDVKD. The CDR3 nucleotides read TGTGCCACCAGTGATTTCTTTCGGGGGGCAGAGACCCAGTACTTC. It encodes CATSDFFRGAETQYF.

The V call is TRBV5-4, the J call TRBJ2-1; 11 nucleotides align to TRBD1. The CDR3 runs 16 residues. The germline V gene has CDR1 SGHNT and CDR2 YYREEE (reference sequence). Trimming at V came to 0 bases and at J to 4 bases, leaving 3 bases not matched to a gene. The CDR3 loop is CASSLGGTGGYNEQFF. CDR3 nucleotides: TGTGCCAGCAGCTTGGGCGGGACAGGGGGTTACAATGAGCAGTTCTTC.

This clone occurred once. The genes are TRBV14 and TRBJ2-7, with 8 bases aligning to TRBD1. The CDR3 consists of 15 residues. V trimming: 2 bases; J trimming: 6 bases; junction bases outside the gene matches: 9. CDR1 is SGHDN and CDR2 is FVKESK in the germline V gene. The CDR3 nucleotides are TGTGCCAGCAGCCAACCCGGACAGGGTTTCCTCGAGCAGTACTTC. Translated: CASSQPGQGFLEQYF.

This clone was picked up one time. This sequence joins TRBV11-2 and TRBJ1-1, with TRBD1 identical over 7 bases. CDR1 and CDR2 (germline): SGHAT, FQNNGV. With V trimmed by 4 bases and J by 8 bases, 13 bases remained unmatched. The CDR3 is made up of 15 amino acids. CDR3 amino acids: CASSSPRGNHDEAFF. The DNA of the CDR3 is TGTGCCAGCAGCTCCCCCAGGGGGAACCACGACGAAGCTTTCTTT.

The chain links TRBV19 to TRBJ1-2; TRBD1 is a possible D gene (6 bases). Germline CDR1 LNHDA, CDR2 SQIVND (reference sequence). This CDR3 comprises 14 residues. Trimming stripped 3 bases from V and 2 bases from J, with 10 bases between. CDR3 residues: CASSIGQGNYGYTF. In nucleotides, the CDR3 is TGTGCCAGTAGTATCGGTCAGGGGAACTATGGCTACACCTTC. Full variable domain (outside the CDR3, taken from reference TRBV19 and TRBJ1-2): DGGITQSPKYLFRKEGQNVTLSCEQNLNHDAMYWYRQDPGQGLRLIYYSQIVNDFQKGDIAEGYSVSREKKESFPLTVTSAQKNPTAFYLCASSIGQGNYGYTFGSGTRLTVV.

The V call is TRBV5-1, the J call TRBJ2-2, with 8 bases lining up with TRBD1. The trim removed 5 bases at V and 1 base at J, leaving 7 bases unmatched. Germline assignment: CDR1 SGHRS and CDR2 YFSETQ. This CDR3 is 16 amino acids long. CDR3 in DNA: TGCGCCAGCAGTCCGACAGGGGTTAGGAACACCGGGGAGCTGTTTTTT. Translating it yields CASSPTGVRNTGELFF.

This clone was seen once. V and J are TRBV5-1 and TRBJ2-5; no clear D. V was clipped by 0 bases and J by 5 bases, with 5 bases between them. Germline lookup yields CDR1 SGHRS and CDR2 YFSETQ. The CDR3 is made up of 12 amino acids. DNA for the CDR3: TGCGCCAGCAGCTTGGCCGGGGAGACCCAGTACTTC. Amino acids: CASSLAGETQYF.

This clone has only one observation. The chain combines TRBV9 with TRBJ2-5; 10 bases align to TRBD2. Germline CDR1 and CDR2: SGDLS and YYNGEE. J lost 4 bases, V lost 0 bases, and 3 bases had no gene match. CDR3 length equals 15 residues. CDR3 coding DNA: TGTGCCAGCAGCGTAGAGCAGCGGGAGGGAGAGACCCAGTACTTC. Amino acids: CASSVEQREGETQYF. Supplemented by reference TRBV9 and TRBJ2-5, the full variable domain reads DSGVTQTPKHLITATGQRVTLRCSPRSGDLSVYWYQQSLDQGLQFLIQYYNGEERAKGNILERFSAQQFPDLHSELNLSSLELGDSALYFCASSVEQREGETQYFGPGTRLLVL.

This chain links TRBV7-3 with TRBJ2-7; TRBD1 agrees at 11 bases. Germline CDR1 is SGHTA and CDR2 is FQGTGA. CDR3 length: 13 amino acids. With V trimmed by 4 bases and J by 4 bases, 0 bases remained unmatched. The CDR3 DNA reads as TGTGCCAGCAGCTGGGACAGGGGGTACGAGCAGTACTTC. Protein: CASSWDRGYEQYF.

This clone was seen just once. The rearrangement links TRBV19 to TRBJ2-1, with 9 bases identical to TRBD2. From germline, CDR1 is LNHDA and CDR2 SQIVND (reference sequence). V lost 4 bases and J lost 7; bases outside the gene matches: 11. The CDR3 sequence is 16 residues long. The CDR3: CASSTTLAGGWNEQFF. The CDR3 DNA reads as TGTGCCAGTAGTACGACACTAGCGGGTGGGTGGAATGAGCAGTTCTTC.

The chain links TRBV5-4 to TRBJ2-5; perhaps TRBD1 as D (6 bases). The V end was cut by 0 bases, the J end by 4 bases, with 10 bases between. CDR1 is SGHNT and CDR2 is YYREEE in the germline V gene (reference sequence). This CDR3 has 14 amino acids. CDR3: CASSLEDRVETQYF. DNA for the CDR3: TGTGCCAGCAGCTTGGAGGACAGAGTAGAGACCCAGTACTTC.